This T cell receptor (beta chain) was identified in a study of cytomegalovirus exposure and HLA in healthy donors. About the study: Among 150 million to 200 million T cells, an earlier analysis found about 100 million unique TCR beta sequences.

The PCR made use of 60 Vbeta and 13 Jbeta primers. The protocol was immunoSEQ multiplex PCR, while the TCRdb copy is restricted to in-frame clones and leaves out a portion. The sample lists 180,000 or so clones; around 75% were seen once. This clone was detected only a few times. Its antigen is not identified. Regarding donors, all were healthy bone marrow donors. Study-wide points: Later findings reportedly placed an Asian-associated ancestry cluster below the approximately 670-donor mean for N-insertions. Excluded were some V segments that proved indistinguishable, including TRBV6-2 and TRBV6-3.

The CDR3 length is 15 residues. Germline V gene data show CDR1 as SGHTA and CDR2 as FQGNSA. V gave up 8 bases and J gave up 6 bases; unmatched junction bases: 8. The rearrangement joins TRBV7-2 to TRBJ2-2; 11 nucleotides line up with TRBD2. The sample comprised PBMCs. This sequence originates from a woman between 40 and 55 years old in good health and CMV-seropositive. For the CDR3, the DNA is TGTGCCAGCTTGTCGGGACTAGCGGCCGCCGGGGAGCTGTTTTTT. This gives the protein CASLSGLAAAGELFF. Together with reference TRBV7-2 and TRBJ2-2, the CDR3 gives the full variable domain: GAGVSQSPSNKVTEKGKDVELRCDPISGHTALYWYRQSLGQGLEFLIYFQGNSAPDKSGLPSDRFSAERTGGSVSTLTIQRTQQEDSAVYLCASLSGLAAAGELFFGEGSRLTVL.